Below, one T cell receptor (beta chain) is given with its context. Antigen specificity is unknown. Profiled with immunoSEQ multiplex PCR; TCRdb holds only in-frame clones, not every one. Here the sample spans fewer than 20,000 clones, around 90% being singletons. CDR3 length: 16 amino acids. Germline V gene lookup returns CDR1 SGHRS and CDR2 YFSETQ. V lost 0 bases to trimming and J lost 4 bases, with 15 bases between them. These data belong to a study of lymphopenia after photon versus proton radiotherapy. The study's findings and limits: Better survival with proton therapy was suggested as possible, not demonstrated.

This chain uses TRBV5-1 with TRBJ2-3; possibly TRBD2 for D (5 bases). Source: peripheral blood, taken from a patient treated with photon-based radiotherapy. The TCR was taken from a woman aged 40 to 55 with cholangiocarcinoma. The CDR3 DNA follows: TGCGCCAGCAGCTTGGCTGCGGGTGGGATGGCAGATACGCAGTATTTT. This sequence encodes CASSLAAGGMADTQYF.